This TCR beta chain was sequenced in a study of identical twins (dated by TCRdb to 2016 to 2017). Broadly, across the study: To test whether fetal clonotypes persist, the study used deep sequencing on TCR alpha and beta repertoires from monozygotic twins, unrelated adults of various ages, and cord blood. To rule out contamination, the twin experiments were replicated at different times with different library preparation protocols. The full study reports these points: Recombination models systematically underestimated out-of-frame TCR alpha sharing in monozygotic twins but agreed with sharing between unrelated individuals. Fewer insertions were carried by abundant cord blood beta clonotypes; a weaker similar trend was observed in young adult naive repertoires, while no such trend was observed in memory repertoires. Invariant T cells such as MAIT and iNKT could partly confound zero-insertion analyses, although diverse VJ usage argued against such confounding for most clonotypes. Because the same donors could not be followed over many years, conclusions were based on cross-sectional statistical analysis. Compared with coincidental sharing between unrelated individuals, out-of-frame TCR alpha sequences shared between twins had an excess of sequences with low generation probability. Excess twin sharing in beta out-of-frame sequences was weaker because fewer shared sequences lowered the signal-to-noise ratio.

Notes on this clonotype: What this receptor recognizes is not known. No quality values exist for individual bases; no much larger clone is one base distant.

Only healthy Caucasian donors were included. The library relied on 5' RACE. The listed sequencing device is Illumina HiSeq 2000. Template switching introduced a universal primer binding site; the final cDNA contained a unique molecular identifier, enabling accurate counting of TCR cDNA molecules. Specific primers in the conserved constant-segment region were used to synthesize first-strand cDNA for TCR alpha and beta chains. Each cDNA library was double barcoded, with a SMART-Mk sample barcode plus Illumina barcodes, to control for contamination. Two successive PCR steps introduced TruSeq adapter sequences along with Illumina sample barcodes. TCR alpha and beta cDNA libraries were sequenced on the Illumina HiSeq platform with custom primers. Processing in the source paper ran as follows. Unique molecular identifiers were extracted from raw reads with MiGEC, and CDR3 positions were determined with MiXCR. For each individual, recombination models were inferred using an EM algorithm with the repgenHMM and IGoR tools. Shared clonotype analysis was performed with the tcR package in R, normalizing sharing by the product of cloneset sizes. Out-of-frame nonproductive sequences were analyzed to study raw recombination free of thymic and clonal selection effects. TCRdb itself trimmed the public reads at Q25 with fastp, ran MiXCR and retained productive beta chains. Merged by CDR3 protein, the rows form single entries marked with the most common genes and DNA. TCRdb's processing, not the authors', yielded these V and J calls. The sample table shows around 1.7 million distinct CDR3 sequences, and about 32% are seen once. 0.25% to 0.3% of the sample is taken by the ten largest.

The sequence came from a newborn girl in good health. The specimen sequenced was cord blood.

The DNA reads as follows: TGTGCCAGCGGTAAGACAGGGACAGAGACCCAGTACTTC. This sequence encodes CASGKTGTETQYF. This sequence uses TRBV12-3 or TRBV12-4 and TRBJ2-5, and 7 bases in between align with TRBD1. The CDR3 runs 13 amino acids, cysteine and phenylalanine included. The kept DNA is CDR3 alone, 39 bases in frame from the first base. Unmatched junction bases come to 7, with V trimmed by 8 bases and J by 4 bases.